This T cell receptor (beta chain) was documented in a study of T cells in localized non-small cell lung cancer. Study conclusions and caveats: Highest T cell clonality was seen in uninvolved adjacent lung, surpassing that measured in tumor. Median around 56 top-100 tumor clones were shared with paired adjacent lung.

As for this clone: Its antigen is undetermined.

The length of the CDR3 is 14 residues. Germline V gives CDR1 SGDLS, CDR2 YYNGEE. Trimming took 2 bases from V and 6 from J, leaving 11 bases between them. Only in-frame clones appear in the TCRdb table, and some are missing; sequencing was by immunoSEQ multiplex PCR. Among tens of thousands of clones listed, over 75% were seen once. V gene TRBV9 combines with J gene TRBJ1-4; the D gene is possibly TRBD1 (5 bases). This sequence originates from a female donor older than 55 with stage II squamous cell lung carcinoma. Specimen: peripheral blood, collected before any cancer treatment. The CDR3 sequence: CASSVSGLDEKLFF. Here the CDR3 DNA reads TGTGCCAGCAGCGTCTCGGGGCTGGATGAAAAACTGTTTTTT.